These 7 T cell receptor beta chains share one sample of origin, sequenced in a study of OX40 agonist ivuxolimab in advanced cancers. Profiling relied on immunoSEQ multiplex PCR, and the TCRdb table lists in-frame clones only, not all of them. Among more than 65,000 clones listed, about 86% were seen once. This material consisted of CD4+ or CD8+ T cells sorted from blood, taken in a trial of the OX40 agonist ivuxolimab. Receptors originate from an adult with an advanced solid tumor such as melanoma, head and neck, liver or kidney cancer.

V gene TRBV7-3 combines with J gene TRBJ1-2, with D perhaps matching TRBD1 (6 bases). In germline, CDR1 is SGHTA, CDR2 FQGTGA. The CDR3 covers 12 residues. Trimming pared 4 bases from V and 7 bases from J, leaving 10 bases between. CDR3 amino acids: CASSSGAFGYTF. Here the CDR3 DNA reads TGTGCCAGCAGCTCAGGGGCTTTTGGCTACACCTTC.

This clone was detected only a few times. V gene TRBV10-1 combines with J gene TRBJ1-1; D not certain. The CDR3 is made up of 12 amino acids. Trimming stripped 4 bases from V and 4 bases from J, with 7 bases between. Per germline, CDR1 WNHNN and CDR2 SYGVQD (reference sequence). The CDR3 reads CASSGRPTEAFF. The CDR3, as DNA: TGCGCCAGCAGTGGGCGACCCACTGAAGCTTTCTTT.

The CDR3 DNA is TGTGCCAGCAGTTACGGTACGGGGTACGAGCAGTACTTC. This sequence encodes CASSYGTGYEQYF. The chain recombines TRBV6-5 with TRBJ2-7; D is possibly TRBD2 (5 bases). The CDR3 has 13 residues. The germline CDR1 and CDR2 sequences are MNHEY and SVGAGI. V was cut by 2 bases and J by 4 bases, with 9 bases left in between.

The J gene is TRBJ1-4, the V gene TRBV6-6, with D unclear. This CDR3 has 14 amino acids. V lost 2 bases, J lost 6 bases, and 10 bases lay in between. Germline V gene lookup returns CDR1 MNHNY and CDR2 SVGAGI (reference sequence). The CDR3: CASSYPGLDEKLFF. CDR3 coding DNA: TGTGCCAGCAGTTACCCGGGTCTGGATGAAAAACTGTTTTTT.

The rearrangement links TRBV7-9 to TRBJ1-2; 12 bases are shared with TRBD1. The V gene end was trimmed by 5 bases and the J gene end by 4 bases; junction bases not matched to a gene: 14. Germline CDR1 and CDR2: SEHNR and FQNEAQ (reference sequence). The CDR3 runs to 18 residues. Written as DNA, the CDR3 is TGTGCCAGCAGCCCGGGGACAGGGGGCTTTGTAAGAGCCTATGGCTACACCTTC. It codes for CASSPGTGGFVRAYGYTF.

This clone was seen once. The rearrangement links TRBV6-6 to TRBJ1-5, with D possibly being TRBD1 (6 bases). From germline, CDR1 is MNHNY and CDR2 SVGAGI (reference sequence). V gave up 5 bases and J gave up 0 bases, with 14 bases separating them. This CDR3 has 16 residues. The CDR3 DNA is TGTGCCAGCAGTCCCGGACAGTTCAATAGCAATCAGCCCCAGCATTTT. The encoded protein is CASSPGQFNSNQPQHF.

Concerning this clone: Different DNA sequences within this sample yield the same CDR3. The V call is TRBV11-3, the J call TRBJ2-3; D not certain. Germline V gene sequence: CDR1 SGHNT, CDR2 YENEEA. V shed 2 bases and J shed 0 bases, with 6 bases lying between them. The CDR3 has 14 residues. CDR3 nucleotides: TGTGCCAGCAGCTTAACCTCAAGCACAGATACGCAGTATTTT. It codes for CASSLTSSTDTQYF.